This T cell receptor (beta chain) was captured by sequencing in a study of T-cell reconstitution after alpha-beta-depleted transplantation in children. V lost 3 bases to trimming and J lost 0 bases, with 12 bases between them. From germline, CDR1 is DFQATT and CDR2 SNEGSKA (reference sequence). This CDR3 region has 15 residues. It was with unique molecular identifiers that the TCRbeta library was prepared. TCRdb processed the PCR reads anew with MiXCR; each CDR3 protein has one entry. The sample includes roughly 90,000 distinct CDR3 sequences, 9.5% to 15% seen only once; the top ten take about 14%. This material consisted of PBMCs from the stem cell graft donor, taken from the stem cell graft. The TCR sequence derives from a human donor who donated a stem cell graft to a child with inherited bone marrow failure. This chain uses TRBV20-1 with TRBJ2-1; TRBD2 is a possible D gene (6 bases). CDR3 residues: CSARFSGGSYNEQFF. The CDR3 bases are TGCAGTGCTAGGTTTAGCGGTGGCTCCTACAATGAGCAGTTCTTC.